This T cell receptor beta chain emerged from a study of T-cell memory formation after mild COVID-19. Study observations and caveats: Unconfirmed was the SARS-CoV-2 specificity of second-wave clones that peaked on day 37. Clones shrinking between day 15 and 85 showed a balanced CD4/CD8 split, and those that grew later tilted toward CD4+.

TCRalpha and TCRbeta libraries used 5'RACE with constant-segment primers and UMIs. Each CDR3 protein gets one entry after TCRdb re-called the 5' RACE reads with MiXCR. The table includes a few hundred thousand distinct CDR3 sequences, less than 25% detected once. Comments on this clonotype: Its antigen is not known.

Deletions cut 0 bases from V and 7 bases from J, with 12 bases between. This CDR3 has 14 residues. Germline V gives CDR1 SNHLY, CDR2 FYNNEI. The chain carries TRBV2 and TRBJ1-2; D unclear. Material: PBMCs or a T cell subset sorted from them (not recorded which). The TCR comes from an adult woman who had mild COVID-19 (a few samples of this study predate the infection). Cell type and time point are not known. The CDR3 nucleotides are TGTGCCAGCAGTGAAGCGTTAGCGACGAGTGGCTACACCTTC. Translated, it gives CASSEALATSGYTF.